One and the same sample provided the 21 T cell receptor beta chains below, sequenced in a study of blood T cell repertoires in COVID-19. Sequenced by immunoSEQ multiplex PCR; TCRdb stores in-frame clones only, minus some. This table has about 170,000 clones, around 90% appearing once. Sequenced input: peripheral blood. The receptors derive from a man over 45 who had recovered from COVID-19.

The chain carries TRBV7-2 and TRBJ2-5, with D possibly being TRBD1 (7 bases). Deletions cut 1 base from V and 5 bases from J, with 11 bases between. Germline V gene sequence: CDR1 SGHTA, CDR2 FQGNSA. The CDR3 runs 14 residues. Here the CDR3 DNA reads TGTGCCAGCAGCTTAGAACAGGGGAGGGAGACCCAGTACTTC. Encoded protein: CASSLEQGRETQYF.

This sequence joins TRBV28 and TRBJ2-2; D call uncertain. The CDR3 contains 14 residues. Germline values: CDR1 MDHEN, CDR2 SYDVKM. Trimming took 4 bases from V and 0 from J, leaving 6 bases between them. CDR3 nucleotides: TGTGCCAGCAGTTCGCTACCGAACACCGGGGAGCTGTTTTTT. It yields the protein CASSSLPNTGELFF.

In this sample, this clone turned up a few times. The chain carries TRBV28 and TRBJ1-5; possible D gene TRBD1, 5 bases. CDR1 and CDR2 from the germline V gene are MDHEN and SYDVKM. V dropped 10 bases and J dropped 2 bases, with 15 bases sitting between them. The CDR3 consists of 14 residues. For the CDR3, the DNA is TGTGCCACCTGGCCCTGGGGCGGCAATCAGCCCCAGCATTTT. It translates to CATWPWGGNQPQHF.

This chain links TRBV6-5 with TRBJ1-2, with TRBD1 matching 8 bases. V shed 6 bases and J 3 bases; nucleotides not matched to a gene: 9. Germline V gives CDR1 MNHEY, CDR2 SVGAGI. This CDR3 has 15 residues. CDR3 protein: CASSMDRDGDYGYTF. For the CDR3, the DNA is TGTGCCAGCAGCATGGACAGGGACGGGGACTATGGCTACACCTTC.

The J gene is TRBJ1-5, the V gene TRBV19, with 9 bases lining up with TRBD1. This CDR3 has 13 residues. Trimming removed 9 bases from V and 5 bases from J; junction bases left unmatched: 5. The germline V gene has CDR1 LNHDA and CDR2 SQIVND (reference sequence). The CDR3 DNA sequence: TGTGCCAGCGGGGGACAGGGCCATCAGCCCCAGCATTTT. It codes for CASGGQGHQPQHF.

Here the CDR3 DNA reads TGCGCCAGCAGCCAAGACCGGCAGGGGGACACTGAAGCTTTCTTT. Translated: CASSQDRQGDTEAFF. The V call is TRBV4-3, the J call TRBJ1-1; 7 bases are shared with TRBD1. CDR3 size: 15 residues. V lost 0 bases and J lost 3; bases outside the gene matches: 4. Germline CDR1 is LGHNA and CDR2 is YSLEER.

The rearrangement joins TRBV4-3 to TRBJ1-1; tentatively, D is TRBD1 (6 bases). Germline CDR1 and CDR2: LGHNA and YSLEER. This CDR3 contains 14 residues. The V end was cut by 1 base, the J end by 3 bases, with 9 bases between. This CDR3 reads CASSQGDRYTEAFF. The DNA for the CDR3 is TGCGCCAGCAGCCAAGGAGACAGGTACACTGAAGCTTTCTTT.

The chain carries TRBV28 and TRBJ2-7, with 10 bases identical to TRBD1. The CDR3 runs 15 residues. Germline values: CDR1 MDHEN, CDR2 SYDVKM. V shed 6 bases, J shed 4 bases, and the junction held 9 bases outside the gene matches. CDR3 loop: CASRPHPGQGYEQYF. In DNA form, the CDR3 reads TGTGCCAGCAGACCGCACCCGGGACAGGGGTACGAGCAGTACTTC.

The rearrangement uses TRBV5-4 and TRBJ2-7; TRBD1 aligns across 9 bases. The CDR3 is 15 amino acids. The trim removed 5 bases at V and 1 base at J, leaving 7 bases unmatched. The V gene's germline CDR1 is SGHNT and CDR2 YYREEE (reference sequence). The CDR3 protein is CASRPDRGISYEQYF. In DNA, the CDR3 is TGTGCCAGCAGACCGGACAGGGGAATTTCCTACGAGCAGTACTTC.

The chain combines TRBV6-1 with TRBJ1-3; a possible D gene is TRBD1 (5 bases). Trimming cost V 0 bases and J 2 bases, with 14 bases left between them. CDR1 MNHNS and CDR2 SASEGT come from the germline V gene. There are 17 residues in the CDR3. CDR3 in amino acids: CASSEASPGRTGNTIYF. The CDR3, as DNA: TGTGCCAGCAGTGAAGCAAGCCCAGGGCGGACTGGAAACACCATATATTTT.

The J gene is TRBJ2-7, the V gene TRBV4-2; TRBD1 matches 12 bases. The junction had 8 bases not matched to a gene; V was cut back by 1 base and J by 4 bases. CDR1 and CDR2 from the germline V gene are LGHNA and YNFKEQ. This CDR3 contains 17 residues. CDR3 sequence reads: CASSQAAGTGGGYEQYF. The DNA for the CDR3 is TGTGCCAGCAGCCAAGCGGCCGGGACAGGGGGCGGGTACGAGCAGTACTTC.

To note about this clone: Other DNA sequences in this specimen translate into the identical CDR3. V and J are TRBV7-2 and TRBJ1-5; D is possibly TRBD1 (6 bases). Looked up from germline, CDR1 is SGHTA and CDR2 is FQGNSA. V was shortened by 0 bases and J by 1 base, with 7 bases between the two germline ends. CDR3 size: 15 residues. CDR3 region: CASSLAGASNQPQHF. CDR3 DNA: TGTGCCAGCAGCTTAGCGGGGGCGAGCAATCAGCCCCAGCATTTT.

The chain's CDR3 is CASKDLAGGYEQYF. The CDR3 DNA is TGTGCCAGCAAAGACTTAGCGGGAGGTTACGAGCAGTACTTC. This chain connects TRBV6-5 to TRBJ2-7; 10 nucleotides agree with TRBD2. This CDR3 region has 14 residues. Per germline, CDR1 MNHEY and CDR2 SVGAGI. The junction had 7 bases not matched to a gene; V was cut back by 7 bases and J by 4 bases.

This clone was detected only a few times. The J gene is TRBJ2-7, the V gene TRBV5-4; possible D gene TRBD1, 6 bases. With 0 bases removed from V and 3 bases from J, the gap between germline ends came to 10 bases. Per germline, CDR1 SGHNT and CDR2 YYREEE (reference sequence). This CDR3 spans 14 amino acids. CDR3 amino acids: CASSLVGAHYEQYF. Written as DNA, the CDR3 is TGTGCCAGCAGCTTGGTGGGGGCCCACTACGAGCAGTACTTC.

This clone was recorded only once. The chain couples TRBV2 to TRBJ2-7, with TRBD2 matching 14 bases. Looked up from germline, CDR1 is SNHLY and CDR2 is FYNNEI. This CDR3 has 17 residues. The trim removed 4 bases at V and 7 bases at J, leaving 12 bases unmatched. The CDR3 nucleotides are TGTGCCAGCAGTGCACAGGGTCGACTAGCGGGAGGGGGTGAGCAGTACTTC. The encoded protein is CASSAQGRLAGGGEQYF.

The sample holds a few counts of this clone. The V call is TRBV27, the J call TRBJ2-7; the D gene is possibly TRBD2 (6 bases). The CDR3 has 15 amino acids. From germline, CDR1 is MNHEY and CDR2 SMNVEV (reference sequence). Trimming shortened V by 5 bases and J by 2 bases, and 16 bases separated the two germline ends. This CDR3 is CASSPRWRGTYEQYF. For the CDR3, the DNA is TGTGCCAGCAGTCCCCGATGGAGGGGAACCTACGAGCAGTACTTC.

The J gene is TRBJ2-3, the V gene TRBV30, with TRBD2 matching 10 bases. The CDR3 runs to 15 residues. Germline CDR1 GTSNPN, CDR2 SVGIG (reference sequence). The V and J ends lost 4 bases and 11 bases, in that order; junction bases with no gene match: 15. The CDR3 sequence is CAWILSGGAEREQYF. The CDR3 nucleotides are TGTGCCTGGATCCTCAGCGGGGGGGCTGAGAGGGAGCAGTATTTT.

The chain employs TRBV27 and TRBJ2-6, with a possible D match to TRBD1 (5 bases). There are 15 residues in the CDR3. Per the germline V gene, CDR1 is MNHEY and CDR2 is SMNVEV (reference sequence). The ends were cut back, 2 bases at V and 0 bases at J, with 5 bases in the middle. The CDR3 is CASSLRGSGANVLTF. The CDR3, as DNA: TGTGCCAGCAGTTTAAGGGGCTCTGGGGCCAACGTCCTGACTTTC.

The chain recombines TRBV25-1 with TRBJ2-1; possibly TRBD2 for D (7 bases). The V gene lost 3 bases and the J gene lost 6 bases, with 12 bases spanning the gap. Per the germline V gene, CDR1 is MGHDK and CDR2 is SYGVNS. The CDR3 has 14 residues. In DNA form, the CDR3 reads TGTGCCAGCAGTGACCGGAGGGGGGGCAATGAGCAGTTCTTC. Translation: CASSDRRGGNEQFF.

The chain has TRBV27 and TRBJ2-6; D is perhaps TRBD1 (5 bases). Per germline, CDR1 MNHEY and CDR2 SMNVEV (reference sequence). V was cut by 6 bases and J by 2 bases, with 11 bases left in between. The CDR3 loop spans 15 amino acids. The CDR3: CASRPSGTGANVLTF. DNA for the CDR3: TGTGCCAGCAGACCCTCAGGGACTGGGGCCAACGTCCTGACTTTC.

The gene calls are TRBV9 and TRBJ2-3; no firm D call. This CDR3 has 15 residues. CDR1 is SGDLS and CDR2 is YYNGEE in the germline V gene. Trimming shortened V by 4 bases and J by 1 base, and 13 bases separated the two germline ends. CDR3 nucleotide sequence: TGTGCCAGCAGCCTTCAGGCCGGCCGCACAGATACGCAGTATTTT. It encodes CASSLQAGRTDTQYF.